Sequencing of this T cell receptor (beta chain) was carried out in a study of T-cell reconstitution after alpha-beta-depleted transplantation in children. Study-level points and caveats: The authors attributed T-cell counts and diversity one year after transplant mostly to newly produced T cells. The origin of alpha-beta T cells about two months after transplant was reportedly several hundred expanded graft clones.

Unique molecular identifiers were incorporated into the prepared TCRbeta library. TCRdb reanalysed the PCR reads using MiXCR and keeps one entry per CDR3 protein. The sample has 300,000 to 400,000 distinct CDR3 sequences; about a quarter are singletons. The CDR3 runs 14 residues. The V end lost 0 bases, the J end lost 7 bases, and 11 bases lay between the germline ends. CDR1 is SGHRS and CDR2 is YFSETQ in the germline V gene. Regarding this clonotype: Its cognate antigen is unknown.

The sequence was obtained from a male patient between 10 and 17 years old who had a stem cell transplant for acute lymphoblastic leukemia, so the T cells may come from the graft donor. J is TRBJ1-5 and V is TRBV5-1; no definite D call. This specimen was PBMCs, mostly from graft donor cells, taken 180 days after TCRalphabeta/CD19-depleted stem cell transplant. CDR3 sequence: CASSLGGLKQPQHF. The DNA for the CDR3 is TGCGCCAGCAGCTTGGGTGGCCTCAAGCAGCCCCAGCATTTT.